This T cell receptor beta chain originates from a study of blood T cell repertoires in COVID-19. Patients in Seattle were enrolled during active infection, then followed longitudinally. In the original processing: Nucleated cell counts were estimated from reference gene primer amplification. The data were produced by immunoSEQ multiplex PCR, yet TCRdb's version contains in-frame clones alone and is incomplete. V and J calls and clone size come straight from that table; D and trimming were deduced from the DNA. The sample lists 45,000 to 55,000 clones; approximately 80% were seen once. Trimming removed 4 bases at V and 4 bases at J, with 10 bases between. Germline values: CDR1 LGHDT, CDR2 YNNKEL (reference sequence). This CDR3 region has 13 residues.

This sequence was found in a man older than 75 with COVID-19, enrolled during active disease. Material: peripheral blood. This chain connects TRBV3-1 (or the pseudogene TRBV3-2) to TRBJ1-1, with D unresolved. CDR3 sequence reads: CASSRLEGTEAFF. DNA for the CDR3: TGTGCCAGCAGCCGCCTCGAGGGCACTGAAGCTTTCTTT.